Given below is one TCR beta chain in context. What it binds is unknown. The data derive from a study of T cell repertoires in cytomegalovirus infection. Study as a whole: Well-studied HLA-B-restricted epitopes and recently identified HLA-C-restricted epitopes of CMV were both used in the study.

General study findings and limits: The study identified carriers of CMV plus the relevant HLA from cumulative public TCR beta family frequency. There were HLA-C-restricted CMV-specific TCR beta clonotypes dominating the ex vivo response.

In TCRdb, the reads were re-called with MiXCR into one record per CDR3 protein. This table holds about 890,000 distinct CDR3 sequences, approximately 33% found once. Here the sequenced sample was cultured CD8+ T cells from PBMCs, taken from culture after CMV antigen stimulation. The clonotype originates from a human donor in good health (CMV status not recorded). Some clones in this sample may be carry-over from other donors' samples.

The CDR3 region is CASTQGHYGYTF. In DNA, the CDR3 is TGTGCCAGCACCCAGGGGCACTATGGCTACACCTTC. The chain couples TRBV28 to TRBJ1-2, with a tentative D call TRBD1 (6 bases). Per germline, CDR1 MDHEN and CDR2 SYDVKM. With 7 bases removed from V and 3 bases from J, the gap between germline ends came to 9 bases. This CDR3 spans 12 amino acids.